Listed here are 7 T cell receptor beta chains from one sample, sequenced in a study of blood T cell repertoires in COVID-19. The method was immunoSEQ multiplex PCR; TCRdb's version includes in-frame clones alone and lacks a portion of them. The repertoire holds 200,000 to 250,000 clones, with roughly four fifths as singletons. The sample taken for sequencing was peripheral blood. These receptors originate from a woman aged 55-69 years with acute or convalescent COVID-19.

The rearrangement joins TRBV19 to TRBJ2-2; 9 bases line up with TRBD2. This CDR3 spans 16 amino acids. Trimming took 6 bases from V and 6 from J; bases not matched to a gene: 11. Germline CDR1 reads LNHDA; CDR2 reads SQIVND (reference sequence). The CDR3 loop reads CASRAFGTSSAGELFF. As DNA, the CDR3 is TGTGCCAGTAGAGCATTCGGGACTAGCTCCGCCGGGGAGCTGTTTTTT.

This clone was counted a few times. Other nucleotide sequences from this sample produce the same CDR3. CDR3 loop: CASSSGNSGNTIYF. Here the CDR3 DNA reads TGCGCCAGCAGCTCTGGCAACTCTGGAAACACCATATATTTT. V and J are TRBV5-1 and TRBJ1-3; D unresolved. The CDR3 contains 14 residues. Germline V gives CDR1 SGHRS, CDR2 YFSETQ. V lost 3 bases, J lost 0 bases, and 7 bases lay in between.

The V call is TRBV4-1, the J call TRBJ1-5, with D maybe TRBD1 (6 bases). Trimming left V 1 base short and J 4 bases short, with 11 bases between. Germline loops: CDR1 MGHRA, CDR2 YSYEKL. CDR3 length: 15 residues. CDR3 in DNA: TGCGCCAGCAGCCAAGTCAGCACAGGGAATCAGCCCCAGCATTTT. This gives the protein CASSQVSTGNQPQHF.

The chain links TRBV6-5 to TRBJ2-1; TRBD1 might be the D (8 bases). From germline, CDR1 is MNHEY and CDR2 SVGAGI. V lost 5 bases to trimming and J lost 6 bases, with 17 bases between them. The CDR3 is made up of 15 amino acids. CDR3 DNA: TGTGCCAGCAGTAACAGGGGGGGCCTCATCAATGAGCAGTTCTTC. Translation: CASSNRGGLINEQFF.

The rearrangement links TRBV5-5 to TRBJ2-7, with 7 bases fitting TRBD1. Germline loops: CDR1 SGHKS, CDR2 YYEKEE (reference sequence). Losses at the gene ends were 4 bases for V and 3 bases for J; bases not matched to a gene: 1. The CDR3 is made up of 12 amino acids. The CDR3 DNA reads TGTGCCAGCAGCCGGGACAGCTACGAGCAGTACTTC. It translates to CASSRDSYEQYF.

This clone occurred a few times. V gene TRBV11-2 combines with J gene TRBJ1-2; 9 bases agree with TRBD1. CDR3 length: 14 residues. The germline V gene encodes CDR1 SGHAT and CDR2 FQNNGV. The V gene end was trimmed by 5 bases and the J gene end by 7 bases; junction bases not matched to a gene: 8. Written as DNA, the CDR3 is TGTGCCAGCAGCCTGGGGGACAGGGCGGCTGGCTACACCTTC. Its translation: CASSLGDRAAGYTF.

The chain is built from TRBV19 and TRBJ2-6, with 10 bases matching TRBD2. Germline CDR1 reads LNHDA; CDR2 reads SQIVND (reference sequence). This CDR3 is 18 amino acids long. With 4 bases clipped from V and 4 bases from J, the junction kept 10 bases outside the gene matches. The CDR3 sequence is CASSSLLAGGKGANVLTF. The CDR3 DNA sequence: TGTGCCAGTAGTAGCCTCTTAGCGGGGGGAAAAGGGGCCAACGTCCTGACTTTC.